This TCR beta chain derives from a study of cytomegalovirus exposure and HLA in healthy donors. Study findings and constraints: Researchers reported that a few CMV-associated chains were confirmed in vitro as CMV antigen-specific. The classifier, whose performance was assessed in both the original and validation cohorts, reportedly diagnosed cytomegalovirus status with high specificity and sensitivity.

Trimming removed 7 bases from V and 2 bases from J; junction bases left unmatched: 3. Per germline, CDR1 LNHDA and CDR2 SQIVND (reference sequence). CDR3 length equals 14 residues. Worth noting for this clone: What it binds is unknown.

Using immunoSEQ multiplex PCR, the repertoire was profiled, and TCRdb retains in-frame clones only, with some absent. The sample gives 90,000 to 130,000 clones, 89% of which show up once; around 1.8% is in the top ten. The donors were part of the approximately 120-subject validation cohort, which stood apart from the roughly 680-subject first cohort. Sequences were obtained from PBMCs. This chain joins TRBV19 and TRBJ2-1, with 9 bases matching TRBD1. The sequence was obtained from a woman aged 18 to 35 in good health and CMV-seronegative. The CDR3 protein is CASNGQGPYNEQFF. In DNA, the CDR3 is TGTGCCAGTAATGGACAGGGGCCCTACAATGAGCAGTTCTTC.